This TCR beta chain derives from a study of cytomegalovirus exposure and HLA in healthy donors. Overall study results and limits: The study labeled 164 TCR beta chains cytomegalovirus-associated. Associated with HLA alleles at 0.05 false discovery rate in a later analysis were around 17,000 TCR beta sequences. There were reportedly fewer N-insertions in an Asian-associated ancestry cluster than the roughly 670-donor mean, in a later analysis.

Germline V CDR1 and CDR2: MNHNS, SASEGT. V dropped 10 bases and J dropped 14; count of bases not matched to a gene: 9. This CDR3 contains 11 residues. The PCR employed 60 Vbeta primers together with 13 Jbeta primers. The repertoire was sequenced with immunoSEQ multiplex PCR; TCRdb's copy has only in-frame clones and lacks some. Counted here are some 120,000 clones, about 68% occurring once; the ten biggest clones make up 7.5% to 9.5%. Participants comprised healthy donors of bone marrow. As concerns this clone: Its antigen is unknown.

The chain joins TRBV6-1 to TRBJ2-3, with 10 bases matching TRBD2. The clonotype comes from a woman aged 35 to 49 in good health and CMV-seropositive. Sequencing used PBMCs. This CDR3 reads CATQAGGKAYF. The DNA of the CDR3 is TGTGCCACCCAAGCGGGAGGGAAAGCGTATTTT.